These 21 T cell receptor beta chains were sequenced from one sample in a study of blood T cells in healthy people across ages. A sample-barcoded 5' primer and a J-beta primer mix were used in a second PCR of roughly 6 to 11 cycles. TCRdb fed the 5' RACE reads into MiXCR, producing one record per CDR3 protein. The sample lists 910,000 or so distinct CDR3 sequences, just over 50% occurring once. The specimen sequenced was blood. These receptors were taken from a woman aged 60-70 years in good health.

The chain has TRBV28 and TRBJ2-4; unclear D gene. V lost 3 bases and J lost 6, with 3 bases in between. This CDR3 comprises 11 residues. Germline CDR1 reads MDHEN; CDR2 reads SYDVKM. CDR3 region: CASSFLNIQYF. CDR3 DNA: TGTGCCAGCAGTTTTTTAAACATTCAGTACTTC.

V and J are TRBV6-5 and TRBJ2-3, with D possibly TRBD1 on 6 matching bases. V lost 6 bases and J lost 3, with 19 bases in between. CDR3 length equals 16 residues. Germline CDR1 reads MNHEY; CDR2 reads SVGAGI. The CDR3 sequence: CASRPGQIPTTDTQYF. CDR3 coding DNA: TGTGCCAGCAGACCCGGACAGATCCCTACTACAGATACGCAGTATTTT.

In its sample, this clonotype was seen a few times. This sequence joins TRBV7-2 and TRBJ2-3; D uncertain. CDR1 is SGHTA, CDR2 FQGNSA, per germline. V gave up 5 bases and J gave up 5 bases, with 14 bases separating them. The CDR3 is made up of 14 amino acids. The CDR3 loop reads CASSPRSKRDTQYF. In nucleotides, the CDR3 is TGTGCCAGCAGCCCGAGGAGTAAGCGAGATACGCAGTATTTT.

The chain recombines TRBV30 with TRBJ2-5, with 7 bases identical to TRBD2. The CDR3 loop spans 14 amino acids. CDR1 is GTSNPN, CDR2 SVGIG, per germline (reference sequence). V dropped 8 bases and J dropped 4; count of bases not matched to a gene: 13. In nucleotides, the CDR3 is TGTGCCACCCCGGCTAGCGGTGAGGGAGAGACCCAGTACTTC. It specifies CATPASGEGETQYF.

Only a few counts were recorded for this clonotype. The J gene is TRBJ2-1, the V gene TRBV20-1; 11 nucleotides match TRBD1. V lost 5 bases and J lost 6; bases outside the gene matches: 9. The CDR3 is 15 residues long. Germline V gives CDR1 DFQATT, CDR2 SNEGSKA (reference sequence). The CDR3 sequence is CSAPVSGTGGNEQFF. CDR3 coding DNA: TGCAGTGCTCCCGTTTCCGGGACAGGGGGCAATGAGCAGTTCTTC.

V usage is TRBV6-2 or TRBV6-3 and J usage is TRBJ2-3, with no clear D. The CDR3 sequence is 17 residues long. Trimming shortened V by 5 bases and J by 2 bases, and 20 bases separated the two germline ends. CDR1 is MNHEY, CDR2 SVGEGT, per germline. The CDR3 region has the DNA TGTGCCAGCAGTCATTACAGCCTCGGCCAGTTCACAGATACGCAGTATTTT. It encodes CASSHYSLGQFTDTQYF.

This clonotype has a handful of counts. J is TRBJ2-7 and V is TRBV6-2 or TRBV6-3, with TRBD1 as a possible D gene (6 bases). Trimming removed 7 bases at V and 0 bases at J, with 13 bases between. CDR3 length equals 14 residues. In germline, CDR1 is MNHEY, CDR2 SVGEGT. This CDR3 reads CASKPQGFSYEQYF. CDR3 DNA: TGTGCCAGCAAACCCCAGGGGTTCTCCTACGAGCAGTACTTC.

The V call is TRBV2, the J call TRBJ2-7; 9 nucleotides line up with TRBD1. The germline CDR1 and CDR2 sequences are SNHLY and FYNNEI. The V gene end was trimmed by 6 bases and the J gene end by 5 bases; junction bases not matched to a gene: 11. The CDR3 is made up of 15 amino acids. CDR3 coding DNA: TGTGCCAGCAGGAGGACCCCGGGACAGGGCCACGAGCAGTACTTC. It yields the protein CASRRTPGQGHEQYF.

The CDR3, as DNA: TGTGCCAGCAGTTTCCGGGGGGCCATTAGAGACATTCAGTACTTC. It codes for CASSFRGAIRDIQYF. The V and J genes are TRBV28 and TRBJ2-4; maybe TRBD2 (7 bases). The length of the CDR3 is 15 residues. The germline gives CDR1 MDHEN, CDR2 SYDVKM. Trimming shortened V by 3 bases and J by 8 bases, and 17 bases separated the two germline ends.

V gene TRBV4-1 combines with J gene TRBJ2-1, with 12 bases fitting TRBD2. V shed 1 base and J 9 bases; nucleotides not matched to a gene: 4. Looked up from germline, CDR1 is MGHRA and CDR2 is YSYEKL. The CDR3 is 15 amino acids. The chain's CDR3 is CASSQGTSGMFEQFF. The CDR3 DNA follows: TGCGCCAGCAGCCAAGGGACTAGCGGGATGTTTGAGCAGTTCTTC.

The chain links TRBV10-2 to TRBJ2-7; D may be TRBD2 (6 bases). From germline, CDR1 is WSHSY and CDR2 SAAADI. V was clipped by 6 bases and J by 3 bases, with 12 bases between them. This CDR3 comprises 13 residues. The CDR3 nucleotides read TGCGCCAGCAGGGCGGGACTGATCTACGAGCAGTACTTC. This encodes CASRAGLIYEQYF.

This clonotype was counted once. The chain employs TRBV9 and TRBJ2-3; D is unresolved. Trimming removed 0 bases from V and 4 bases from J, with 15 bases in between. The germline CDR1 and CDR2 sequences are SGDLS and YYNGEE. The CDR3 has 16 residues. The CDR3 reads CASSVAGSPTPDTQYF. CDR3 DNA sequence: TGTGCCAGCAGCGTAGCGGGTAGTCCCACACCAGATACGCAGTATTTT.

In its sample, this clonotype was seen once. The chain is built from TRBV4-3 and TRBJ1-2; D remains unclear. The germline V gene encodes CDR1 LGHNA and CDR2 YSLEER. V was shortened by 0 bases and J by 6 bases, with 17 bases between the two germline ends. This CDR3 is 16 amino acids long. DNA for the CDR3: TGCGCCAGCAGCCAAGATAGGGCACGGTGGGGAAATGGCTACACCTTC. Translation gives CASSQDRARWGNGYTF.

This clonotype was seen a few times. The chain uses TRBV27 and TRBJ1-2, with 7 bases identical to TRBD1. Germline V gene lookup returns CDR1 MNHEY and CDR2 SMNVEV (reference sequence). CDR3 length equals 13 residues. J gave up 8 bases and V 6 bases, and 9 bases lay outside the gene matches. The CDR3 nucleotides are TGTGCCAGCAGGAGGGGGCAGGGATTAGGCTACACCTTC. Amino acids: CASRRGQGLGYTF.

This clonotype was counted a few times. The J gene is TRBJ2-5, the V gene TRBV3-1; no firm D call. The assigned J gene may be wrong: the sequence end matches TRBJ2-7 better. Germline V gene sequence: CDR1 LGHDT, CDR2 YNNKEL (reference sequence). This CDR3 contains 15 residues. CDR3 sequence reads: CASSQATQARYEQYF. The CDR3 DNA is TGTGCCAGCAGCCAAGCTACTCAGGCTCGATACGAGCAGTACTTC.

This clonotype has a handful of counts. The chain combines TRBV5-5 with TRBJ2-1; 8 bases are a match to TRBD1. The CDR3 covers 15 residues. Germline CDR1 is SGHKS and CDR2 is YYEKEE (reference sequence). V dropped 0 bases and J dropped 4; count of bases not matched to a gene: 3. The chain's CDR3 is CASSLAQGAYNEQFF. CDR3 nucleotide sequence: TGTGCCAGCAGCTTGGCCCAGGGGGCGTACAATGAGCAGTTCTTC.

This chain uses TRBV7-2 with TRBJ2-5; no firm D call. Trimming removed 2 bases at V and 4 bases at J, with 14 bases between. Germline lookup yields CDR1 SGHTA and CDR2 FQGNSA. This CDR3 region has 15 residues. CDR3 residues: CASSLTGYARETQYF. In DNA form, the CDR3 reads TGTGCCAGCAGCTTAACGGGTTACGCGCGAGAGACCCAGTACTTC.

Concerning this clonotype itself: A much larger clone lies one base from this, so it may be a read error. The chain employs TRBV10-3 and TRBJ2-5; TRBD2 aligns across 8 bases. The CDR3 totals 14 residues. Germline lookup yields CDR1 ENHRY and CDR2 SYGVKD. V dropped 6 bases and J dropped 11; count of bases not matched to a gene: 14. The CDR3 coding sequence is TGTGCCATCAGGTTGAGCGGGAGTAGCAATGAGCAGTACTTC. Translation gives CAIRLSGSSNEQYF.

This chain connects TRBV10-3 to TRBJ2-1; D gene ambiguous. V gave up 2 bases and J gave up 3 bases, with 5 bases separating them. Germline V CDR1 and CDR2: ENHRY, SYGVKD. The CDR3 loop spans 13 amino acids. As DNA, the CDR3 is TGTGCCATCAGTGAGGCAAACTACAATGAGCAGTTCTTC. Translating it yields CAISEANYNEQFF.

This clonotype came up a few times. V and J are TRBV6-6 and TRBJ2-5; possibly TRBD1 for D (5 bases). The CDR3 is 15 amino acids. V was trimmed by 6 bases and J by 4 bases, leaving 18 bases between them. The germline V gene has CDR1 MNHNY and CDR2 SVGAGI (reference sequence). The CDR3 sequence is CASSRRQGLVETQYF. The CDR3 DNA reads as TGTGCCAGCAGCCGCCGGCAGGGATTAGTAGAGACCCAGTACTTC.

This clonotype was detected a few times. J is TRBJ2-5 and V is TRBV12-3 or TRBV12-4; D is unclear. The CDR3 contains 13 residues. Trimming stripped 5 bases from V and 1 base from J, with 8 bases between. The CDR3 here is CASSNKSQETQYF. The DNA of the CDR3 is TGTGCCAGCAGTAACAAAAGCCAAGAGACCCAGTACTTC.